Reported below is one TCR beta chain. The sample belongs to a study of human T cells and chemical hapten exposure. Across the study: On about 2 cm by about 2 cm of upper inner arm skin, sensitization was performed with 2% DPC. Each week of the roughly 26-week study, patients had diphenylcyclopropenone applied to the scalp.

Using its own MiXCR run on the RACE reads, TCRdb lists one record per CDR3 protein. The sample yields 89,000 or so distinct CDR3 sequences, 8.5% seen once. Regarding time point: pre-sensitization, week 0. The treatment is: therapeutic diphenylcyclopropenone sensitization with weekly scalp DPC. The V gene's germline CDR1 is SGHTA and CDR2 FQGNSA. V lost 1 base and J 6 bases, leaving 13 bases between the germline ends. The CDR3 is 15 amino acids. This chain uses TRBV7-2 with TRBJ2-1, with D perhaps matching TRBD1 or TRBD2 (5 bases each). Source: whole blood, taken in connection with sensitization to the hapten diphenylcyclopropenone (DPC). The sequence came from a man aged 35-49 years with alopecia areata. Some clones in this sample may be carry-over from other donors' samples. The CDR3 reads CASSLGPFGGNEQFF. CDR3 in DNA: TGTGCCAGCAGCTTAGGACCCTTTGGGGGCAATGAGCAGTTCTTC.